These 18 T cell receptor beta chains came from one sample sequenced in a study of post-analysis software for immune sequencing data. No antigen is known for these receptors. Overall study findings and caveats: The five TRBV segments detected at higher frequency in patients than in controls included TRBV5-6, TRBV5-1 and TRBV20-1.

Libraries were made from TCR beta cDNA, and they carried unique molecular identifiers. TCRdb used MiXCR to reprocess the PCR reads, holding one entry per CDR3 protein. The profile shows fewer than 900,000 distinct CDR3 sequences, approximately 44% of them singletons. Sequencing was carried out using blood. The receptor source for this set is a girl between 10 and 17 years old with multiple sclerosis.

The rearrangement joins TRBV6-2 or TRBV6-3 to TRBJ2-1; D is possibly TRBD2 (6 bases). The DNA end favors TRBJ2-7, so the J call may be wrong. Germline V lookup: CDR1 MNHEY, CDR2 SVGEGT. This CDR3 has 18 amino acids. DNA for the CDR3: TGTGCCAGCAGCAGGGCGGGAAGCGGCTTCGTCTCCTACAATGAGCAGTACTTC. Translating it yields CASSRAGSGFVSYNEQYF.

This clonotype was picked up a small number of times. This chain links TRBV12-3 or TRBV12-4 with TRBJ2-7, with D possibly called TRBD1 or TRBD2 (5 bases each). Trimming took off 7 bases at V and 0 bases at J, with 10 bases between the two ends. The CDR3 length is 13 residues. The CDR3 region has the DNA TGTGCCAGCACTGGGGGATACTCCTACGAGCAGTACTTC. It translates to CASTGGYSYEQYF.

The J gene is TRBJ1-4, the V gene TRBV7-2; no clear D. The V and J ends lost 8 bases and 7 bases respectively, with 5 bases between them. This CDR3 contains 10 residues. The germline V gene has CDR1 SGHTA and CDR2 FQGNSA. CDR3 in amino acids: CASGGEKLFF. CDR3 bases: TGTGCCAGCGGTGGTGAAAAACTGTTTTTT.

The rearrangement joins TRBV7-8 to TRBJ2-3, with D unresolved. Per the germline V gene, CDR1 is SGHVS and CDR2 is FQNEAQ. The CDR3 is made up of 16 amino acids. The V end lost 5 bases, the J end lost 2 bases, and 17 bases lay between the germline ends. CDR3 DNA sequence: TGTGCCAGCAGCCTTATGACGAGTATCCCCACAGATACGCAGTATTTT. This sequence encodes CASSLMTSIPTDTQYF.

With regard to this clonotype: A read error may be the cause here, since a much bigger clone is one base away. CDR3 DNA sequence: TGCGCCTCCAGGGAGGGGGCGCCCAGCGAGCAGTACTTC. It encodes CASREGAPSEQYF. The rearrangement links TRBV10-2 to TRBJ2-7, with D tentatively TRBD1 or TRBD2 (7 bases each). Trimming removed 11 bases at V and 6 bases at J, with 20 bases between. There are 13 residues in the CDR3. Germline V gene sequence: CDR1 WSHSY, CDR2 SAAADI.

The chain combines TRBV20-1 with TRBJ2-7; no definite D call. Trimming removed 2 bases at V and 4 bases at J, with 9 bases between. Germline lookup yields CDR1 DFQATT and CDR2 SNEGSKA (reference sequence). The CDR3 is made up of 12 amino acids. CDR3 in amino acids: CSARSDLYEQYF. CDR3 DNA: TGCAGTGCTAGATCCGACTTGTACGAGCAGTACTTC.

This clonotype was picked up a small number of times. The rearrangement uses TRBV27 and TRBJ2-7; 9 bases align to TRBD1. The CDR3 consists of 12 residues. CDR1 and CDR2 (germline): MNHEY, SMNVEV (reference sequence). Germline trimming cut 9 bases from V and 5 bases from J; bases unmatched to any gene: 5. Here the CDR3 reads CASGTGIHEQYF. CDR3 nucleotide sequence: TGTGCCAGTGGGACAGGGATCCACGAGCAGTACTTC.

There are a few counts of this clonotype. The chain has TRBV11-2 and TRBJ1-6, with D possibly being TRBD1 (6 bases). Trimming removed 5 bases at V and 5 bases at J, with 22 bases between. The germline V gene has CDR1 SGHAT and CDR2 FQNNGV. The CDR3 contains 18 residues. CDR3: CASSRYPRAGTHNSPLHF. CDR3 DNA sequence: TGTGCCAGCAGCCGTTATCCTCGAGCCGGGACACATAATTCACCCCTCCACTTT.

The V call is TRBV11-2, the J call TRBJ2-5; a weak D match, TRBD2 (6 bases). Germline-derived CDR1 and CDR2 are SGHAT and FQNNGV. V gave up 5 bases and J gave up 3 bases, with 16 bases separating them. CDR3 length: 15 amino acids. CDR3 in DNA: TGTGCCAGCAGCAACGCGCCGGGAGAGGAAGAGACCCAGTACTTC. Translated, it gives CASSNAPGEEETQYF.

The chain carries TRBV27 and TRBJ1-6; 7 bases align to TRBD1. Per the germline V gene, CDR1 is MNHEY and CDR2 is SMNVEV (reference sequence). V dropped 7 bases and J dropped 6; count of bases not matched to a gene: 3. This CDR3 has 13 residues. The CDR3 is CASTTGFNSPLHF. CDR3 sequence (DNA): TGTGCCAGCACGACAGGGTTTAATTCACCCCTCCACTTT.

The chain combines TRBV2 with TRBJ2-4; D remains ambiguous. The V gene's germline CDR1 is SNHLY and CDR2 FYNNEI. Trimming removed 8 bases at V and 13 bases at J, with 9 bases between. CDR3 length: 9 amino acids. Written as DNA, the CDR3 is TGTGCCAGCGGTCCGGAGCAGTACTTC. Amino acid sequence: CASGPEQYF.

This CDR3 is CASSWRIEQGSSPLHF. Written as DNA, the CDR3 is TGTGCCAGCAGTTGGCGGATTGAACAGGGGAGCTCACCCCTCCACTTT. The rearrangement uses TRBV6-5 and TRBJ1-6; 7 bases line up with TRBD1. CDR3 length equals 16 residues. With 4 bases clipped from V and 10 bases from J, the junction kept 13 bases outside the gene matches. The germline gives CDR1 MNHEY, CDR2 SVGAGI.

V is TRBV15 and J is TRBJ2-1; TRBD2 aligns across 10 bases. V dropped 0 bases and J dropped 7; count of bases not matched to a gene: 6. Per the germline V gene, CDR1 is LNHNV and CDR2 is YYDKDF (reference sequence). The CDR3 spans 16 residues. This CDR3 is CATSREGLALQNEQFF. The CDR3 coding sequence is TGTGCCACCAGCAGAGAGGGACTAGCGCTACAAAATGAGCAGTTCTTC.

J is TRBJ1-5 and V is TRBV29-1, with 7 bases identical to TRBD1. The CDR3 length is 15 residues. The V segment lost 1 base and the J segment 0 bases; nucleotides outside the gene matches: 3. Germline loops: CDR1 SQVTM, CDR2 ANQGSEA. The CDR3 sequence is CSVEGDSLSNQPQHF. For the CDR3, the DNA is TGCAGCGTTGAAGGGGACAGTCTTAGCAATCAGCCCCAGCATTTT.

This clonotype appeared a few times. V gene TRBV12-3 or TRBV12-4 combines with J gene TRBJ1-1; the D gene is possibly TRBD1 (6 bases). Deletions cut 3 bases from V and 1 base from J, with 12 bases between. The CDR3 is made up of 15 amino acids. For the CDR3, the DNA is TGTGCCAGCAGTTTTCCATCAGGGGCGAACACTGAAGCTTTCTTT. Translated: CASSFPSGANTEAFF.

The CDR3 nucleotides read TGTGCCAGCAGCTTAGGGGGACTAGCGGGTTTCTATGAGCAGTTCTTC. Translation: CASSLGGLAGFYEQFF. The rearrangement links TRBV7-2 to TRBJ2-1; 12 positions agree with TRBD2. Germline assignment: CDR1 SGHTA and CDR2 FQGNSA. The ends lost 1 base at V and 8 bases at J; junction bases unmatched: 6. This CDR3 contains 16 residues.

This clonotype has more than one count but fewer than ten. The chain has TRBV9 and TRBJ1-6; D unclear. Germline V gene sequence: CDR1 SGDLS, CDR2 YYNGEE. The CDR3 contains 14 residues. V was shortened by 0 bases and J by 7 bases, with 8 bases between the two germline ends. CDR3 coding DNA: TGTGCCAGCAGCGTAGAGGGAGGAAATTCACCCCTCCACTTT. Residues: CASSVEGGNSPLHF. Together with reference TRBV9 and TRBJ1-6, the CDR3 gives the full variable domain: DSGVTQTPKHLITATGQRVTLRCSPRSGDLSVYWYQQSLDQGLQFLIQYYNGEERAKGNILERFSAQQFPDLHSELNLSSLELGDSALYFCASSVEGGNSPLHFGNGTRLTVT.

The genes are TRBV29-1 and TRBJ2-7; D uncertain. The CDR3 is 13 residues long. From germline, CDR1 is SQVTM and CDR2 ANQGSEA. Deletions cut 4 bases from V and 3 bases from J, with 13 bases between. The CDR3 sequence: CSVVPLRRYEQYF. The CDR3 DNA reads TGCAGCGTTGTTCCCTTAAGGCGCTACGAGCAGTACTTC.